In this sample, the clone carrying this TCR beta chain turned up a few times. CDR3 regions were amplified by Arm-PCR using iRepertoire HTBI primers to build TCR beta libraries. TCRdb re-called the multiplex PCR reads with MiXCR, one entry per CDR3 protein. The sample carries fewer than 600,000 distinct CDR3 sequences, less than 25% recorded once. Specified time point: persistent/refractory GD, antithyroid drugs over 5 years with positive TRAb. Construction of the TCR library relied on RNA isolated from PBMCs. The data originate from a study of regulatory T cells in long-lasting Graves disease. V shed 8 bases and J shed 7 bases, with 11 bases lying between them. Germline V gene data show CDR1 as SEHNR and CDR2 as FQNEAQ (reference sequence). This CDR3 is 11 amino acids long.

The chain is built from TRBV7-9 and TRBJ1-2; D gene ambiguous. The input for sequencing was peripheral blood mononuclear cells (PBMCs), taken when the disease was refractory, from a patient treated with antithyroid drugs. The sequence came from a female donor with Graves disease. The CDR3 protein is CASQDTSGYTF. The CDR3 DNA reads TGTGCCAGCCAAGACACCTCTGGCTACACCTTC.